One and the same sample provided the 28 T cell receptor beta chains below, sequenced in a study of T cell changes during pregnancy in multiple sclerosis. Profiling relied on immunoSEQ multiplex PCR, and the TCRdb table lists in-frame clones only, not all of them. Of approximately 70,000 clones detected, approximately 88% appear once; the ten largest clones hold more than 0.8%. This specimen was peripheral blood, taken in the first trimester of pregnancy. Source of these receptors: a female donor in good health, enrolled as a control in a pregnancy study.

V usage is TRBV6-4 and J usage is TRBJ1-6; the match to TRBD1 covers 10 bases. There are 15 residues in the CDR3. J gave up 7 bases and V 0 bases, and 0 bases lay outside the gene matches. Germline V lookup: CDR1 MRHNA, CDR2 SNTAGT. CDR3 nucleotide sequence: TGTGCCAGCAGTGACTCGACAGGGGGCAATTCACCCCTCCACTTT. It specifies CASSDSTGGNSPLHF.

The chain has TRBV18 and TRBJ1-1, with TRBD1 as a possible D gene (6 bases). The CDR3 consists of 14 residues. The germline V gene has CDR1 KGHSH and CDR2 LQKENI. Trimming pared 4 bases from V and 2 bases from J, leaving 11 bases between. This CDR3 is CASSLGQSNTEAFF. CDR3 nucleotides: TGTGCCAGCTCACTAGGACAGAGCAACACTGAAGCTTTCTTT.

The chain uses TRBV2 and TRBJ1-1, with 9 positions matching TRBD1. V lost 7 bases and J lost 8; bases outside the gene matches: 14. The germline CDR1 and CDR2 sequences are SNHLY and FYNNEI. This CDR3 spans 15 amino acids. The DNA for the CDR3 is TGTGCCAGCACTCCTAGCGGGTTACAGGGGGCCGAAGCTTTCTTT. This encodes CASTPSGLQGAEAFF.

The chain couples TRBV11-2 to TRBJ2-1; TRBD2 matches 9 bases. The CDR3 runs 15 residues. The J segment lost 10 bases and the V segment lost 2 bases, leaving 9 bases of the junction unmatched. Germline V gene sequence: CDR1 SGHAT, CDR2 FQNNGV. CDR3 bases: TGTGCCAGCAGCTTAATGCTAGCGGGATCAGGAGAGCAGTTCTTC. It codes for CASSLMLAGSGEQFF.

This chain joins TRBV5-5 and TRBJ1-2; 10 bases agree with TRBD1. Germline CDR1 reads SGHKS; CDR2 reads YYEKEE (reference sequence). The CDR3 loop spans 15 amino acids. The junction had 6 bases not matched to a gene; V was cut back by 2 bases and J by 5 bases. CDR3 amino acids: CASSFRDRGIYGYTF. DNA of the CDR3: TGTGCCAGCAGCTTCCGGGACAGGGGAATTTATGGCTACACCTTC.

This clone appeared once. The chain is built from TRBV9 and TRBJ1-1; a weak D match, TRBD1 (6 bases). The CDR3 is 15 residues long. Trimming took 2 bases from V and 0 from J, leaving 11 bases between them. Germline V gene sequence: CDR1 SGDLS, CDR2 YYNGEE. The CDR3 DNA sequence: TGTGCCAGCAGCGTTTTGACAGGAATGAACACTGAAGCTTTCTTT. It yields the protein CASSVLTGMNTEAFF. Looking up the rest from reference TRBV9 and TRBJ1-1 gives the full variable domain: DSGVTQTPKHLITATGQRVTLRCSPRSGDLSVYWYQQSLDQGLQFLIQYYNGEERAKGNILERFSAQQFPDLHSELNLSSLELGDSALYFCASSVLTGMNTEAFFGQGTRLTVV.

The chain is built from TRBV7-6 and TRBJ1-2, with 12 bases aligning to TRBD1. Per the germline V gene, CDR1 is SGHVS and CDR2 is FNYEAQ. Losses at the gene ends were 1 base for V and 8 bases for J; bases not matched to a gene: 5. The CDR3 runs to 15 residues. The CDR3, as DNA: TGTGCCAGCAGCTTAGGGGGGACAGGGGGCCGCGGCTACACCTTC. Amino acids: CASSLGGTGGRGYTF.

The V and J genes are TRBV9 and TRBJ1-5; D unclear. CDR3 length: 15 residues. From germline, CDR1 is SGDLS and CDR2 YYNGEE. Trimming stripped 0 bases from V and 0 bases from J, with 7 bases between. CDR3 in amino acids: CASSVDGNSNQPQHF. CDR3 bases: TGTGCCAGCAGCGTAGACGGGAATAGCAATCAGCCCCAGCATTTT.

DNA for the CDR3: TGTGCCAGCAGCCCCGACAGCCCTAATGAAAAACTGTTTTTT. Protein: CASSPDSPNEKLFF. The chain links TRBV6-6 to TRBJ1-4; weak D call: TRBD1 (5 bases). This CDR3 comprises 14 residues. The germline V gene has CDR1 MNHNY and CDR2 SVGAGI (reference sequence). V lost 6 bases and J 3 bases, leaving 11 bases between the germline ends.

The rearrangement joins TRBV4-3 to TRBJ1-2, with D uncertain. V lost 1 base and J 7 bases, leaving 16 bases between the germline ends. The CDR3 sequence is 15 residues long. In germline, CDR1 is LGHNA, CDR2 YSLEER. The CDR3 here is CASSQAGSPAPGYTF. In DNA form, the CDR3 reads TGCGCCAGCAGCCAAGCCGGGTCCCCCGCCCCTGGCTACACCTTC.

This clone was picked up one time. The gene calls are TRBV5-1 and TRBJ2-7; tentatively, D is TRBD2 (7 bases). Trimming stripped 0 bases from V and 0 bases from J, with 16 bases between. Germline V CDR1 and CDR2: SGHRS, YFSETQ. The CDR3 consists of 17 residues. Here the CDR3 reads CASSLVGGGGYSYEQYF. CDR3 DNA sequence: TGCGCCAGCAGCTTGGTGGGGGGCGGGGGCTACTCCTACGAGCAGTACTTC.

The CDR3 sequence is CASSFMREQFF. The CDR3 DNA sequence: TGTGCCAGCAGTTTTATGCGGGAGCAGTTCTTC. The chain recombines TRBV28 with TRBJ2-1; D not resolved. Germline lookup yields CDR1 MDHEN and CDR2 SYDVKM. This CDR3 is built from 11 residues. Trimming took off 3 bases at V and 10 bases at J, with 7 bases between the two ends.

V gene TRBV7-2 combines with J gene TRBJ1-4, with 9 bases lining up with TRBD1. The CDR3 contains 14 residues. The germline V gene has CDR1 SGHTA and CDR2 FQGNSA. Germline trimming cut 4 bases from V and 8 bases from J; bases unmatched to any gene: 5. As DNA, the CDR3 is TGTGCCAGCAGCTCCTGGACAGGGGCCGAAAAACTGTTTTTT. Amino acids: CASSSWTGAEKLFF.

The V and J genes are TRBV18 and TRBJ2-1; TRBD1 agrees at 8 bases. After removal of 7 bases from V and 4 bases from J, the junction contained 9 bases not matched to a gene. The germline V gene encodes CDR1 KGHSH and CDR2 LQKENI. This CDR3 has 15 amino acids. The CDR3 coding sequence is TGTGCCAGCTTTCCCTGGGACAGGAGTTACAATGAGCAGTTCTTC. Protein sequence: CASFPWDRSYNEQFF.

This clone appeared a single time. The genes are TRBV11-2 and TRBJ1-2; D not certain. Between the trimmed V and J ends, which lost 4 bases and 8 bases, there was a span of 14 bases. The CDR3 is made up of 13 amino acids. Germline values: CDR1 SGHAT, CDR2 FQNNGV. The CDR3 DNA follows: TGTGCCAGCAGCTCCCCCGGGTTTGTAGGCTACACCTTC. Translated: CASSSPGFVGYTF.

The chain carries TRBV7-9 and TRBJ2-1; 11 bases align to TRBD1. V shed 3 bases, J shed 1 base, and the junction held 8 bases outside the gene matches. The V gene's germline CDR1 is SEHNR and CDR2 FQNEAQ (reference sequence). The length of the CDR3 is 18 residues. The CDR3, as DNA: TGTGCCAGCAGCTTTTCGCCGGGACAGGGGGTATCCTACAATGAGCAGTTCTTC. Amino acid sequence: CASSFSPGQGVSYNEQFF.

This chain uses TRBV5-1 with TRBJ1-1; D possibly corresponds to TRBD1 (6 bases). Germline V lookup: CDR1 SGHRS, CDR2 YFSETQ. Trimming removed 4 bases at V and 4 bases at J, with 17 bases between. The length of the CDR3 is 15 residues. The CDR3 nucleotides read TGCGCCAGCAGCCTCGAATGGGTAGGGGGCACTGAAGCTTTCTTT. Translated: CASSLEWVGGTEAFF.

The CDR3 DNA is TGTGCCACCAGGATCGACAGGGGAGGAGGCTACACCTTC. Its translation is CATRIDRGGGYTF. This chain connects TRBV15 to TRBJ1-2; TRBD1 agrees at 8 bases. CDR1 and CDR2 (germline): LNHNV, YYDKDF (reference sequence). The length of the CDR3 is 13 residues. V gave up 6 bases and J gave up 8 bases; unmatched junction bases: 8. Variable domain in full (rest from reference TRBV15 and TRBJ1-2): DAMVIQNPRYQVTQFGKPVTLSCSQTLNHNVMYWYQQKSSQAPKLLFHYYDKDFNNEADTPDNFQSRRPNTSFCFLDIRSPGLGDTAMYLCATRIDRGGGYTFGSGTRLTVV.

The CDR3 here is CASSHRKISGGQYF. The DNA of the CDR3 is TGCGCCAGCAGCCACCGCAAAATTAGCGGGGGGCAGTATTTT. This chain links TRBV4-1 with TRBJ2-3; TRBD2 matches at 9 bases. Per the germline V gene, CDR1 is MGHRA and CDR2 is YSYEKL. With 3 bases clipped from V and 11 bases from J, the junction kept 9 bases outside the gene matches. This CDR3 is built from 14 residues.

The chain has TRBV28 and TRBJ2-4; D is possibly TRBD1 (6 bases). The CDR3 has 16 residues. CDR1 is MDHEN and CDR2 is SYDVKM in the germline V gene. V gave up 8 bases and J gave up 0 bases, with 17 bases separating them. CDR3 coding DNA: TGTGCCAGCGGGTTAGGACAGACGCAAGCCAAAAACATTCAGTACTTC. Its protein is CASGLGQTQAKNIQYF.

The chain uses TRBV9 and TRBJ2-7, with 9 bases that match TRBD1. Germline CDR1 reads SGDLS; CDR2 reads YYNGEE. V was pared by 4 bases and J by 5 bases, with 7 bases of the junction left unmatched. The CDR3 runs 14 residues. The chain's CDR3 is CASSTGTGRNEQYF. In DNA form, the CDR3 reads TGTGCCAGCAGCACCGGGACAGGGCGAAACGAGCAGTACTTC.

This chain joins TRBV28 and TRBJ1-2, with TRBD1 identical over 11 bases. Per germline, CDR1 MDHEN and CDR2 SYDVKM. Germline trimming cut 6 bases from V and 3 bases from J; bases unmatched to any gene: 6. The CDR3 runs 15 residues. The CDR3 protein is CASSRTGGAHYGYTF. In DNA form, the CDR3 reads TGTGCCAGCAGCCGGACAGGGGGCGCGCACTATGGCTACACCTTC.

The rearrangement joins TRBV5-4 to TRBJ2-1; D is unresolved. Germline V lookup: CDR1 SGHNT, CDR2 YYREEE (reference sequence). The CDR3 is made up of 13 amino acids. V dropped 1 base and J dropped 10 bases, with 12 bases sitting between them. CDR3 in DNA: TGTGCCAGCAGCTTGAGTGGAGCCTTGGAGCAGTTCTTC. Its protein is CASSLSGALEQFF.

The CDR3 nucleotides are TGTGCCAGCAAATATGGCGCAGGGACCTACGAGCAGTACTTC. Amino acid sequence: CASKYGAGTYEQYF. The chain is built from TRBV7-9 and TRBJ2-7, with D perhaps TRBD1 (5 bases). Trimming removed 7 bases at V and 2 bases at J, with 15 bases between. CDR1 and CDR2 from the germline V gene are SEHNR and FQNEAQ (reference sequence). The CDR3 loop spans 14 amino acids.

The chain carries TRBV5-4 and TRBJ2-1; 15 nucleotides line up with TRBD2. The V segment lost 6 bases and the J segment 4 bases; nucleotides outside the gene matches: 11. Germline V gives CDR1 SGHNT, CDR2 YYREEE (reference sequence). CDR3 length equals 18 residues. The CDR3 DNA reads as TGTGCCAGCATCCCCCCGCCCGGGACTAGCGGGAGGTACAATGAGCAGTTCTTC. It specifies CASIPPPGTSGRYNEQFF.

The CDR3 here is CASSYSKLAGGYEQYF. The CDR3, as DNA: TGTGCCAGCAGTTACTCTAAACTAGCGGGAGGGTACGAGCAGTACTTC. This rearrangement joins TRBV6-6 to TRBJ2-7; TRBD2 matches at 13 bases. This CDR3 has 16 amino acids. J lost 4 bases, V lost 0 bases, and 3 bases had no gene match. CDR1 and CDR2 (germline): MNHNY, SVGAGI (reference sequence).

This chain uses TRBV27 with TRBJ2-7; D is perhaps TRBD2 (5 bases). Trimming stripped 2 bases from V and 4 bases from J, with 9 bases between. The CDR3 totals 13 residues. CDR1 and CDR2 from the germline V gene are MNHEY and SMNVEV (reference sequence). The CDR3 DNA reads TGTGCCAGCAGTTTAGCCAGGACTTACGAGCAGTACTTC. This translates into CASSLARTYEQYF.

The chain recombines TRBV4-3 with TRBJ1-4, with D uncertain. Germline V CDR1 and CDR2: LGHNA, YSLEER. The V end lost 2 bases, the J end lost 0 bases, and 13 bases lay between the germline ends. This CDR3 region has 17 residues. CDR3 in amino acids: CASSQTRFGATNEKLFF. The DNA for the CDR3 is TGCGCCAGCAGCCAAACCCGCTTCGGGGCAACTAATGAAAAACTGTTTTTT.